The present T cell receptor beta chain was sequenced within a study of early T cells in non-severe SARS-CoV-2 infection. The overall study: RNA in bulk from unsorted whole blood was sequenced, and chains were unpaired.

General study points: VDJdb matching, biased toward anti-spike CD8 responses, missed private and CD4 specificities.

The TCR library protocol attached unique molecular identifiers to the individual cDNA molecules. TCRdb reanalysed the 5' RACE reads using MiXCR and keeps one entry per CDR3 protein. Among approximately 89,000 distinct CDR3 sequences, about 14% were seen once, and the ten largest hold 3% to 3.5%. This clonotype occurred many times. As yet, its antigen is unknown. Germline loops: CDR1 KGHDR, CDR2 SFDVKD. The junction had 6 bases not matched to a gene; V was cut back by 3 bases and J by 4 bases. The length of the CDR3 is 16 residues. The TCR was taken from an adult who was a healthcare worker with PCR-confirmed SARS-CoV-2 infection or an uninfected control (not recorded which). Sequencing was carried out using whole blood. The chain couples TRBV24-1 to TRBJ2-1, with TRBD1 matching over 9 bases. CDR3 coding DNA: TGTGCCACCAGTGATCCGACAGGGGGTCAATACAATGAGCAGTTCTTC. Its translation is CATSDPTGGQYNEQFF.